The count of the clone carrying this TCR beta chain is one. The sample comes from a study of blood T cell repertoires in COVID-19. The table came from immunoSEQ multiplex PCR; TCRdb's copy has only in-frame clones and leaves some out. Seen here are under 200,000 clones, around 89% observed once, and the top ten hold under 6.5%. Losses at the gene ends were 1 base for V and 2 bases for J; bases not matched to a gene: 7. This CDR3 comprises 17 residues. CDR1 is LNHDA and CDR2 is SQIVND in the germline V gene (reference sequence). This clonotype was sampled from a man between 40 and 49 years old with active or convalescent COVID-19. This chain joins TRBV19 and TRBJ1-5, with TRBD1 matching over 8 bases. The sequenced sample consisted of peripheral blood. CDR3 DNA: TGTGCCAGTAGTATAGTCGTGGACAGGGTCCGCAATCAGCCCCAGCATTTT. It translates to CASSIVVDRVRNQPQHF.